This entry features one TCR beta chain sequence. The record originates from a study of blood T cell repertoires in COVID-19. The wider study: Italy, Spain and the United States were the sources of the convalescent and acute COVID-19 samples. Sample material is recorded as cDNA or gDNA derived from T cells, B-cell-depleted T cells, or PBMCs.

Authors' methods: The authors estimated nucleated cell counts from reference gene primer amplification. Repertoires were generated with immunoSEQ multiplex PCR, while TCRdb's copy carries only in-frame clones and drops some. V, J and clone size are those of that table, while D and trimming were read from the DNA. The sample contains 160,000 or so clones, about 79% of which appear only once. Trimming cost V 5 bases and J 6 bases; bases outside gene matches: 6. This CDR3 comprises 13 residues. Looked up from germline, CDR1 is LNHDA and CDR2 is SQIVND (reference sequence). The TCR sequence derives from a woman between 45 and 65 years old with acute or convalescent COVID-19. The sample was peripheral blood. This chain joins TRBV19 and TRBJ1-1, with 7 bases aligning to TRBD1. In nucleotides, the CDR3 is TGTGCCAGTAGTGTCCAGGGGGGTCCTGAAGCTTTCTTT. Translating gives CASSVQGGPEAFF.